This TCR beta chain was sequenced for a study of blood T cell repertoires in COVID-19. Data came from immunoSEQ multiplex PCR; TCRdb stores just in-frame clones and leaves some out. This table holds hundreds of thousands of clones, 70% to 90% found once. CDR1 is DFQATT and CDR2 is SNEGSKA in the germline V gene (reference sequence). V lost 8 bases to trimming and J lost 5 bases, with 13 bases between them. The CDR3 consists of 11 residues. The TCR comes from a man aged 25 to 45 who had recovered from COVID-19. The material sequenced was PBMCs or T cells enriched from blood (not recorded which). This rearrangement joins TRBV20-1 to TRBJ2-7; D is unresolved. In DNA form, the CDR3 reads TGCAGTCAGACTGGTCGCCACGAGCAGTACTTC. The encoded protein is CSQTGRHEQYF.